The clone carrying this TCR beta chain was seen a single time. Its antigen remains unknown. These data originate in a study of blood T cells in healthy people across ages. A J-beta primer mix and a sample-barcoded 5' primer were used in a second PCR of about 7 to 12 cycles. TCRdb reprocessed the 5' RACE reads with MiXCR, giving one entry per CDR3 protein. Seen here are 2 million or so distinct CDR3 sequences, roughly 49% observed once, and the top ten hold less than 2.5%. The CDR3 covers 13 residues. The germline gives CDR1 DFQATT, CDR2 SNEGSKA (reference sequence). V dropped 6 bases and J dropped 1 base, with 13 bases sitting between them. Study results and caveats: Percentage of naive T cells showed a strong correlation with TCR beta diversity. What prevented conclusive comparison of naive and antigen-experienced cells was that PBMCs were unsorted. Diversity was estimated from one million T cells, and these estimates were considered underestimates.

Sequenced: blood. This TCR was recovered from a woman between 35 and 50 years old in good health. The J gene is TRBJ2-7, the V gene TRBV20-1, with D possibly being TRBD1 (5 bases). Written as DNA, the CDR3 is TGCAGTGCACGACAGTGGAAATCCTACGAGCAGTACTTC. Its translation is CSARQWKSYEQYF.